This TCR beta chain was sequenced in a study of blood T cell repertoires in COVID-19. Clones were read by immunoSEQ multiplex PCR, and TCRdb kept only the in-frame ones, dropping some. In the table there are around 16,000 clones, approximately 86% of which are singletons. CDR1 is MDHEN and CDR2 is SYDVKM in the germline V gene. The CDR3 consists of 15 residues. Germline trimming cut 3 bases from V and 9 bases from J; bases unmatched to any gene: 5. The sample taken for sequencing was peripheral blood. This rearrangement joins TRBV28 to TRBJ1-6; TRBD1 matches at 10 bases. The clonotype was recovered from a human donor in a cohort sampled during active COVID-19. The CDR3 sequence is CASSFPGQGVSPLHF. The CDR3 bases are TGTGCCAGCAGTTTCCCCGGACAGGGGGTTTCACCCCTCCACTTT. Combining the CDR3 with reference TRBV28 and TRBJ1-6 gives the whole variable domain DVKVTQSSRYLVKRTGEKVFLECVQDMDHENMFWYRQDPGLGLRLIYFSYDVKMKEKGDIPEGYSVSREKKERFSLILESASTNQTSMYLCASSFPGQGVSPLHFGNGTRLTVT.